These 6 T cell receptor beta chains came from one sample sequenced in a study of CD8 T cells in ankylosing spondylitis. TCRdb itself ran the 5' RACE reads through MiXCR, one entry per CDR3 protein. The sample has 30,000 to 45,000 distinct CDR3 sequences, roughly 13% seen once; the top ten hold more than 25%. The sequenced sample consisted of synovial fluid, either unsorted or a sorted T cell fraction (not recorded which). The receptors come from a male donor with ankylosing spondylitis.

J is TRBJ1-2 and V is TRBV28, with D possibly TRBD1 on 5 matching bases. Per germline, CDR1 MDHEN and CDR2 SYDVKM. This CDR3 has 15 amino acids. Trimming removed 7 bases at V and 4 bases at J, with 19 bases between. This CDR3 is CASNPGRSGFYGYTF. The CDR3 DNA follows: TGTGCCAGCAACCCGGGACGTTCCGGATTCTATGGCTACACCTTC.

This clonotype turned up a few times. This chain links TRBV4-1 with TRBJ2-7; D not resolved. The CDR3 loop spans 14 amino acids. Trimming took off 0 bases at V and 3 bases at J, with 9 bases between the two ends. CDR1 is MGHRA, CDR2 YSYEKL, per germline. The CDR3 loop reads CASSQDTDYYEQYF. The CDR3 coding sequence is TGCGCCAGCAGCCAAGACACCGATTACTACGAGCAGTACTTC.

This clonotype showed up just a few times. This chain joins TRBV4-1 and TRBJ1-1; 7 bases are a match to TRBD1. Germline V gene sequence: CDR1 MGHRA, CDR2 YSYEKL. CDR3 length: 15 residues. The ends lost 4 bases at V and 6 bases at J; junction bases unmatched: 11. The CDR3 bases are TGCGCCAGCAGCCGAGTCGACAGGGAGATCCCTGAAGCTTTCTTT. The encoded protein is CASSRVDREIPEAFF.

This clonotype has only a few counts. The gene calls are TRBV4-3 and TRBJ2-3, with D perhaps matching TRBD2 (5 bases). The CDR3 consists of 14 residues. V was cut by 0 bases and J by 4 bases, with 8 bases left in between. The germline V gene encodes CDR1 LGHNA and CDR2 YSLEER. CDR3 in amino acids: CASSQDLRADTQYF. The CDR3 DNA is TGCGCCAGCAGCCAAGATCTGAGGGCAGATACGCAGTATTTT.

This chain links TRBV7-8 with TRBJ1-4, with TRBD1 matching 11 bases. J lost 8 bases, V lost 4 bases, and 12 bases had no gene match. Looked up from germline, CDR1 is SGHVS and CDR2 is FQNEAQ. This CDR3 region has 17 residues. The CDR3 here is CASSSLIPGQGVEKLFF. As DNA, the CDR3 is TGTGCCAGCAGCTCTTTGATCCCGGGACAGGGGGTGGAAAAACTGTTTTTT.

This clonotype was counted only a few times. The CDR3 loop reads CASSRIPSSYEQYF. CDR3 DNA sequence: TGTGCCAGCAGCCGCATCCCGAGCTCCTACGAGCAGTACTTC. This sequence joins TRBV27 and TRBJ2-7, with D hard to call. V gave up 6 bases and J gave up 0 bases, with 12 bases separating them. Germline assignment: CDR1 MNHEY and CDR2 SMNVEV (reference sequence). There are 14 residues in the CDR3.